Described below is a single T cell receptor (beta chain) sequence and its context. Its target is unknown. This specimen belongs to a study of cytomegalovirus exposure and HLA in healthy donors. Use of 60 Vbeta and 13 Jbeta primers characterized the PCR. The method was immunoSEQ multiplex PCR; TCRdb's version includes in-frame clones alone and lacks a portion of them. The data contain about 110,000 clones, over 60% of them singletons. Broader study findings: Upon later analysis, TCR association rates were observed to vary by HLA locus, being highest for DRB1 and lowest for HLA-C.

Nominal health characterized the donors when sampled, though unrecorded immune exposures were likely. Per the germline V gene, CDR1 is SGHRS and CDR2 is YFSETQ. There are 14 residues in the CDR3. V lost 3 bases, J lost 3 bases, and 3 bases stayed unmatched. The chain combines TRBV5-1 with TRBJ1-1, with TRBD1 matching over 9 bases. The material sequenced was PBMCs. The TCR comes from a woman aged 40 to 50 in good health and CMV-seropositive. The CDR3: CASSWTGVDTEAFF. CDR3 DNA sequence: TGCGCCAGCAGCTGGACAGGGGTGGACACTGAAGCTTTCTTT.